Shown below are 10 T cell receptor beta chains from a single sample sequenced in a study of cytomegalovirus exposure and HLA in healthy donors. The method was immunoSEQ multiplex PCR; TCRdb's version includes in-frame clones alone and lacks a portion of them. This table has approximately 160,000 clones, 95% to 97% appearing once. Source material: PBMCs. Source of these receptors: a woman younger than 35 in good health and CMV-seronegative.

The chain couples TRBV5-5 to TRBJ2-7; tentative D call: TRBD2 (5 bases). The V end was cut by 4 bases, the J end by 6 bases, with 20 bases between. CDR1 and CDR2 from the germline V gene are SGHKS and YYEKEE (reference sequence). The CDR3 spans 15 residues. CDR3 residues: CASSPEPGSPGEQYF. CDR3 nucleotide sequence: TGTGCCAGCAGCCCGGAACCGGGGTCCCCCGGCGAGCAGTACTTC.

J is TRBJ2-5 and V is TRBV7-2; 7 bases map to TRBD2. The J segment lost 5 bases and the V segment lost 5 bases, leaving 5 bases of the junction unmatched. This CDR3 is built from 13 residues. CDR1 is SGHTA and CDR2 is FQGNSA in the germline V gene. As DNA, the CDR3 is TGTGCCAGCAGCCGGGACTATTCGGAGACCCAGTACTTC. Residues: CASSRDYSETQYF.

This chain links TRBV9 with TRBJ1-1; 8 positions match TRBD1. This CDR3 is 18 amino acids long. The J segment lost 1 base and the V segment lost 2 bases, leaving 13 bases of the junction unmatched. CDR1 and CDR2 from the germline V gene are SGDLS and YYNGEE. Written as DNA, the CDR3 is TGTGCCAGCAGCGTTGACAGGGGACTGGCCGGGTCGAACACTGAAGCTTTCTTT. This translates into CASSVDRGLAGSNTEAFF.

This clone appeared once. The genes are TRBV6-6 and TRBJ2-7; 7 bases align to TRBD1. V trimming: 0 bases; J trimming: 2 bases; junction bases outside the gene matches: 4. The CDR3 length is 15 residues. CDR1 and CDR2 from the germline V gene are MNHNY and SVGAGI (reference sequence). The CDR3, as DNA: TGTGCCAGCAGTTACTCCGGGACAGATACCTACGAGCAGTACTTC. This encodes CASSYSGTDTYEQYF.

V and J are TRBV4-1 and TRBJ1-2, with D maybe TRBD1 (6 bases). V lost 3 bases and J 8 bases, leaving 28 bases between the germline ends. The CDR3 extends over 18 amino acids. Germline V gene sequence: CDR1 MGHRA, CDR2 YSYEKL. This chain's CDR3 is CASSQEPGRDTAVGGYTF. CDR3 bases: TGCGCCAGCAGCCAGGAGCCGGGTCGGGACACCGCTGTAGGGGGCTACACCTTC.

The V call is TRBV18, the J call TRBJ1-1; 7 nucleotides line up with TRBD1. From germline, CDR1 is KGHSH and CDR2 LQKENI. The CDR3 runs to 14 residues. J was trimmed by 3 bases and V by 4 bases; bases with no gene match: 5. CDR3 amino acids: CASSQTGSDTEAFF. The CDR3 DNA reads TGTGCCAGCTCACAGACAGGGAGTGACACTGAAGCTTTCTTT. Drawing the rest from reference TRBV18 and TRBJ1-1, the complete variable domain is NAGVMQNPRHLVRRRGQEARLRCSPMKGHSHVYWYRQLPEEGLKFMVYLQKENIIDESGMPKERFSAEFPKEGPSILRIQQVVRGDSAAYFCASSQTGSDTEAFFGQGTRLTVV.

V usage is TRBV20-1 and J usage is TRBJ1-1; D ambiguous. This CDR3 spans 10 amino acids. The V gene lost 5 bases and the J gene lost 4 bases, with 5 bases spanning the gap. CDR1 DFQATT and CDR2 SNEGSKA come from the germline V gene (reference sequence). DNA of the CDR3: TGCAGTGCTGTACTCACTGAAGCTTTCTTT. Residues: CSAVLTEAFF.

The rearrangement joins TRBV25-1 to TRBJ2-2; 8 nucleotides match TRBD2. V dropped 5 bases and J dropped 0; count of bases not matched to a gene: 8. Germline CDR1 reads MGHDK; CDR2 reads SYGVNS. This CDR3 comprises 17 residues. The CDR3 loop reads CASSKPPGLANTGELFF. The CDR3, as DNA: TGTGCCAGCAGTAAACCCCCGGGACTAGCGAACACCGGGGAGCTGTTTTTT.

V usage is TRBV5-1 and J usage is TRBJ2-3; 8 bases line up with TRBD2. The V gene's germline CDR1 is SGHRS and CDR2 YFSETQ. Trimming at V came to 2 bases and at J to 3 bases, leaving 5 bases not matched to a gene. The CDR3 extends over 15 amino acids. In DNA, the CDR3 is TGCGCCAGCAGCTTTTTACTAGCGGAAACAGATACGCAGTATTTT. Protein sequence: CASSFLLAETDTQYF.

The J gene is TRBJ1-1, the V gene TRBV7-6; 8 bases agree with TRBD1. Unmatched junction bases numbered 11, after V lost 5 bases and J lost 0 bases. Germline V lookup: CDR1 SGHVS, CDR2 FNYEAQ. This CDR3 contains 17 residues. CDR3 nucleotides: TGTGCCAGCAGCCCTCTTACAGGGGGATTAATGAACACTGAAGCTTTCTTT. Amino acid sequence: CASSPLTGGLMNTEAFF.